This T cell receptor beta chain was sequenced during a study of human T cells and chemical hapten exposure. The germline gives CDR1 ENHRY, CDR2 SYGVKD. The CDR3 runs 15 residues. The V segment lost 7 bases and the J segment 2 bases; nucleotides outside the gene matches: 10. This clonotype was detected a few times. Sample time point: healthy volunteer bleed at 2 weeks. Sequencing started from total RNA isolated from unfractionated whole blood. TCRdb re-called the RACE reads through MiXCR, storing one row per CDR3 protein. The data show about 130,000 distinct CDR3 sequences, roughly 9% seen once. The sequence was obtained from a male donor in good health. Some clones in this sample may be carry-over from other donors' samples. Sequencing was performed on whole blood. The chain recombines TRBV10-3 with TRBJ2-5; TRBD2 aligns across 7 bases. The CDR3 loop reads CAIKREGMSQETQYF. CDR3 DNA sequence: TGTGCCATCAAAAGGGAGGGTATGTCTCAAGAGACCCAGTACTTC.